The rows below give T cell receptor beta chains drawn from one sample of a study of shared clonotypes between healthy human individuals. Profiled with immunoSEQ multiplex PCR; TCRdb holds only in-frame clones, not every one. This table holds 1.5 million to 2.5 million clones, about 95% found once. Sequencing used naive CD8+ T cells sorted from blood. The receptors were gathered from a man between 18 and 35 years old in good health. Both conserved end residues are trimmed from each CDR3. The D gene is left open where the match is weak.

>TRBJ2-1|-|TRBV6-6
ASSYATGNEQF
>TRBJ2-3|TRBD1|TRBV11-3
ASSPGTGTDTQY
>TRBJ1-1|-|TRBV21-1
ASSKQSGQSQGDTEAF
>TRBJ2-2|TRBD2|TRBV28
ASSLWGTSGRTGELF
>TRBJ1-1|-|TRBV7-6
ASSSGSTNTEAF
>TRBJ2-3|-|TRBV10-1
ASSDRLVTDTQY
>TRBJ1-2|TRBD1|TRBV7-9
ASSLGTGINYGYT
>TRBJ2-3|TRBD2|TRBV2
ASGGVTDTQY
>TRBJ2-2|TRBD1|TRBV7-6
ASSLIQGPGTGELF
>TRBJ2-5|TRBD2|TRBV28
ASSPSSGGAVETQY
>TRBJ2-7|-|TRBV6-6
ASSYDDHRAEQY
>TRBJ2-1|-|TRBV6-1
ASSESAGLSTSYNEQF
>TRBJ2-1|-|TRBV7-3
ASSLEPSSYNEQF
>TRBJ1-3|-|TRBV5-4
ASSPGYSGNTIY
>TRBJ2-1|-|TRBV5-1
ASSLEPSAGYNEQF
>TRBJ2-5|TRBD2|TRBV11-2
ASSTGTSGQETQY
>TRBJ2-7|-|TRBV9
ASSVGGQFYEQY
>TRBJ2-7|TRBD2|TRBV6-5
ASSPGGISGEQY
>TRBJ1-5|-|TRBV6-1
ASGRGKPQH
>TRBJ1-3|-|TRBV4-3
ASSQAPGGLRNTIY
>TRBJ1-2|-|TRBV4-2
ASSQEWVTEANYGYT
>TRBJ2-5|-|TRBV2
ASSEGETQY
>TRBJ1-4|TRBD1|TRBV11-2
ASSLDHYSGGVLEKLF
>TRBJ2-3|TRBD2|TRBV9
ASSPKGLAGVGDTQY
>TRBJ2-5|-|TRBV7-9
ASSFGGYQETQY
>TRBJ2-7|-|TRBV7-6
ASSLDPDRYQPRRYEQY
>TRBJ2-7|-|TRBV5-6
ASSPTGRTYEQY
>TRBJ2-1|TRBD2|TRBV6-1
ASSEWEREGYNEQF
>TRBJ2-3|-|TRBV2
ASSEPDSFSTDTQY
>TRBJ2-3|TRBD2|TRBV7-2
ASRGGTDTQY
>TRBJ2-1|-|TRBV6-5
ASSYQLAEYNEQF
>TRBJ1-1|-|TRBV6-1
ASREGNTEAF
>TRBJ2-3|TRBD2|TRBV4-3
ASSQVGGYTDTQY
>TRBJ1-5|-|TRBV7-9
ASSLATGSNQPQH
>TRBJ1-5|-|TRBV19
ASSIDRGNQPQH
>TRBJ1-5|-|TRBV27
ASSLFQGNQPQH
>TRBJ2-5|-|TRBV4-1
ASSLRRNLETQY
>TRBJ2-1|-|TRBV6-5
ASSSGPFNEQF
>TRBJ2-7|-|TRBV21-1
ASSKTGSRYEQY
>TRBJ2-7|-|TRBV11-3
ASSLVKAASSYEQY
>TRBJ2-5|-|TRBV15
ATSRWGEGEETQY
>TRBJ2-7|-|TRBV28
ASSSQGSSYEQY
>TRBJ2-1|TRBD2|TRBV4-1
ASSQDPLGTSGRSEQF
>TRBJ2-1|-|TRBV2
ASSEVGPLGNEQF
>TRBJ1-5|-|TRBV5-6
ASSLRFSNQPQH
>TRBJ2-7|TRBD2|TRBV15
ATSLIGSGSNEQY
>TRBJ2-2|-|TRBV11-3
ASSLSAGLLNTGELF
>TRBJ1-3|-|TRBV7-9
ASSPDGGGNTIY
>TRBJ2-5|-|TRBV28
ASSWGVASETQY
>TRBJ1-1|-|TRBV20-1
SVKRWTEAF
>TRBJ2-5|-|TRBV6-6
ASSLLAVQETQY
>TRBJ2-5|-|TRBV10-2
ASRPTVTQETQY
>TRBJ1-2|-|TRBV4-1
ASSQESAVYGYT
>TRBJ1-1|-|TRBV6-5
ASSYYSHLSAEAF
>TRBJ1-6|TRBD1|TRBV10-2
ASSEGPGQGARIH
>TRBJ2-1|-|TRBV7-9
ASSLSEGRYNEQF